Listed here is a single T cell receptor (beta chain). Antigen: not known. This record belongs to a study of cytomegalovirus exposure and HLA in healthy donors. Study-wide context: An earlier analysis identified approximately 120 million unique TCR beta sequences in 150 million to 200 million T cells. Among the 300 to 400 donors who were genotyped, approximately 76% fell in the genetic ancestry cluster that is associated with self-reported Caucasian donors.

The CDR3 sequence is 14 residues long. Germline V lookup: CDR1 SGHNT, CDR2 YENEEA. V dropped 0 bases and J dropped 8 bases, with 13 bases sitting between them. The study's findings and limits: An analysis that was carried out later associated fewer than 20,000 TCR beta sequences with HLA alleles at 0.05 false discovery rate. Confirmation was obtained in vitro that a few CMV-associated chains are specific for CMV antigens.

The PCR employed 60 Vbeta primers together with 13 Jbeta primers. This table comes from immunoSEQ multiplex PCR, and its TCRdb copy is limited to in-frame clones, with some not included. This sample has approximately 160,000 clones, with around 65% found just once. This TCR derives from a woman in her 30s in good health and CMV-seropositive. Sample: PBMCs. This rearrangement joins TRBV11-3 to TRBJ1-2; D gene ambiguous. The CDR3 DNA sequence: TGTGCCAGCAGCTTAGATCCGAGACAATCGGGCTACACCTTC. Its translation: CASSLDPRQSGYTF.